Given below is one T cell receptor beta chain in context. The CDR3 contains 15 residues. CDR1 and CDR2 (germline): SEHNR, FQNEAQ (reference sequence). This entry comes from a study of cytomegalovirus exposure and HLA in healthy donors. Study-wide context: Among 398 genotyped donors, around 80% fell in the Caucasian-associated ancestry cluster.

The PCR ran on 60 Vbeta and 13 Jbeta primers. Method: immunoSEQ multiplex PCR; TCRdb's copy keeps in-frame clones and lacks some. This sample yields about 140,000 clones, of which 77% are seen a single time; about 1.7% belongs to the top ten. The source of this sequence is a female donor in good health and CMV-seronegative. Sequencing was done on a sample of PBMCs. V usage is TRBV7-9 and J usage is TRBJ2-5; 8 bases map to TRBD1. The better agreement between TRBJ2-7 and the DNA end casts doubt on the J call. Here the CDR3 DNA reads TGTGCCAGCAGCTTAGACCGGGACAGGACCCACGAGCAGTACTTC. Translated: CASSLDRDRTHEQYF.